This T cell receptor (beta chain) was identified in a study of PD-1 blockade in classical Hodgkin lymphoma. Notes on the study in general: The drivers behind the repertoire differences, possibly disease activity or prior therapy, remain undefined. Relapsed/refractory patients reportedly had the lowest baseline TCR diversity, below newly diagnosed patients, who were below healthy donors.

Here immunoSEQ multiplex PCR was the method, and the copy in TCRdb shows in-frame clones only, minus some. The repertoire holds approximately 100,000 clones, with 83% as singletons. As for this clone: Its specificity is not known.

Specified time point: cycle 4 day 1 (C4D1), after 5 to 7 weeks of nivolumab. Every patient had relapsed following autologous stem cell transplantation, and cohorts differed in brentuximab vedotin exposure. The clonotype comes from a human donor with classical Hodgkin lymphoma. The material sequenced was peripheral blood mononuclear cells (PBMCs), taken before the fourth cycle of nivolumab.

The CDR3 region is CASSPGLAGVNEQFF. DNA of the CDR3: TGTGCCAGCTCTCCGGGGCTAGCGGGAGTTAATGAGCAGTTCTTC. The chain employs TRBV5-6 and TRBJ2-1; 10 bases agree with TRBD2. Germline CDR1 is SGHDT and CDR2 is YYEEEE. V lost 7 bases and J lost 7; bases outside the gene matches: 11. The length of the CDR3 is 15 residues. Full variable domain (remainder filled in from reference TRBV5-6 and TRBJ2-1): DAGVTQSPTHLIKTRGQQVTLRCSPKSGHDTVSWYQQALGQGPQFIFQYYEEEERQRGNFPDRFSGHQFPNYSSELNVNALLLGDSALYLCASSPGLAGVNEQFFGPGTRLTVL.